The 24 T cell receptor beta chains given below trace back to one sample, sequenced in a study of blood T cell repertoires in COVID-19 (TCRdb year 2020). The library was built by means of the immunoSEQ multiplex PCR assay. TCRdb re-hosts the immuneACCESS table, in-frame sequences only. Its copies lack some clones; in the studies checked, an unresolved V gene accounts for under half of them, and the cause for the rest is not known. Recorded for this sample are around 95,000 clones; around four fifths of them occurred a single time. About 12% of the sample comes from the top ten. Specimen: peripheral blood. These receptors all come from a woman in her seventies with acute or convalescent COVID-19.

The V call is TRBV21-1, the J call TRBJ2-7; the listed D gene, TRBD2, was not tested against the DNA. TRBV21-1 is classified as a pseudogene. The CDR3 runs to 15 residues. DNA of the CDR3: TGTGCCAGCAAAGACACCCAGCGGGGCCCCTACGAGCAGTACGTC. Translation: CASKDTQRGPYEQYV.

The rearrangement uses TRBV27 and TRBJ2-3; 10 nucleotides line up with TRBD2. The J segment lost 4 bases and the V segment lost 6 bases, leaving 7 bases of the junction unmatched. Germline V gene data show CDR1 as MNHEY and CDR2 as SMNVEV (reference sequence). CDR3 size: 15 residues. This CDR3 reads CASRRPSGGSDTQYF. The CDR3 nucleotides are TGTGCCAGCAGGCGCCCTAGCGGGGGCTCAGATACGCAGTATTTT.

The rearrangement links TRBV29-1 to TRBJ2-1; 8 nucleotides match TRBD1. CDR3 length: 13 residues. Germline loops: CDR1 SQVTM, CDR2 ANQGSEA. The trim removed 3 bases at V and 2 bases at J, leaving 0 bases unmatched. The CDR3: CSVEGQAYNEQFF. DNA for the CDR3: TGCAGCGTTGAGGGACAGGCCTACAATGAGCAGTTCTTC.

The V call is TRBV7-8, the J call TRBJ2-3; D is uncertain. The CDR3 is made up of 15 amino acids. Germline V lookup: CDR1 SGHVS, CDR2 FQNEAQ. V lost 1 base and J lost 0, with 8 bases in between. CDR3 protein: CASSLVGVSTDTQYF. CDR3 sequence (DNA): TGTGCCAGCAGCTTAGTAGGAGTAAGCACAGATACGCAGTATTTT.

V usage is TRBV5-6 and J usage is TRBJ2-1; 15 positions match TRBD2. The V segment lost 4 bases and the J segment 7 bases; nucleotides outside the gene matches: 9. Germline CDR1 SGHDT, CDR2 YYEEEE. This CDR3 spans 17 amino acids. CDR3 region: CASSLGLAGGRLNEQFF. CDR3 DNA: TGTGCCAGCAGCCTCGGACTAGCGGGGGGGCGGCTGAATGAGCAGTTCTTC.

The chain recombines TRBV9 with TRBJ1-1; 12 nucleotides match TRBD1. V lost 2 bases to trimming and J lost 5 bases; unmatched junction nucleotides: 4. Germline CDR1 SGDLS, CDR2 YYNGEE. The length of the CDR3 is 15 residues. The CDR3 DNA sequence: TGTGCCAGCAGCGTGGGGACAGGGGGCAGGACTGAAGCTTTCTTT. Protein sequence: CASSVGTGGRTEAFF. Combining the CDR3 with reference TRBV9 and TRBJ1-1 gives the whole variable domain DSGVTQTPKHLITATGQRVTLRCSPRSGDLSVYWYQQSLDQGLQFLIQYYNGEERAKGNILERFSAQQFPDLHSELNLSSLELGDSALYFCASSVGTGGRTEAFFGQGTRLTVV.

The chain recombines TRBV28 with TRBJ1-2; 7 bases fit TRBD1. CDR3 length: 15 residues. V dropped 5 bases and J dropped 4; count of bases not matched to a gene: 10. Germline V gene sequence: CDR1 MDHEN, CDR2 SYDVKM. The CDR3 is CASSVTGDKSYGYTF. CDR3 in DNA: TGTGCCAGCAGTGTTACAGGGGACAAAAGCTATGGCTACACCTTC.

The chain combines TRBV19 with TRBJ2-5, with 9 bases matching TRBD2. This CDR3 has 13 residues. The V gene's germline CDR1 is LNHDA and CDR2 SQIVND (reference sequence). J gave up 5 bases and V 4 bases, and 2 bases lay outside the gene matches. The chain's CDR3 is CASSKAGGETQYF. In nucleotides, the CDR3 is TGTGCCAGTAGTAAGGCGGGGGGGGAGACCCAGTACTTC.

This clone came up many times. This chain connects TRBV6-6 to TRBJ2-1, with D possibly being TRBD1 (5 bases). This CDR3 has 13 amino acids. The V and J ends lost 5 bases and 4 bases respectively, with 9 bases between them. Germline lookup yields CDR1 MNHNY and CDR2 SVGAGI (reference sequence). For the CDR3, the DNA is TGTGCCAGCAGTGGCACAGGTTACAATGAGCAGTTCTTC. Protein sequence: CASSGTGYNEQFF.

V usage is TRBV3-1 (or the pseudogene TRBV3-2) and J usage is TRBJ2-6, with 8 bases that match TRBD1. Looked up from germline, CDR1 is LGHDT and CDR2 is YNNKEL (reference sequence). Trimming removed 1 base from V and 0 bases from J; junction bases left unmatched: 14. This CDR3 comprises 21 residues. The CDR3 loop is CASSQAPPGQDQYSGANVLTF. The CDR3 region has the DNA TGTGCCAGCAGCCAAGCACCTCCGGGACAGGACCAATACTCTGGGGCCAACGTCCTGACTTTC.

The V call is TRBV11-2, the J call TRBJ1-5; D remains ambiguous. Between the trimmed V and J ends, which lost 1 base and 0 bases, there was a span of 4 bases. Germline V gene sequence: CDR1 SGHAT, CDR2 FQNNGV. The CDR3 has 14 residues. The CDR3 sequence is CASSLVSSNQPQHF. CDR3 sequence (DNA): TGTGCCAGCAGCTTAGTCAGTAGCAATCAGCCCCAGCATTTT.

Here the CDR3 reads CASSPGAASGYEQYF. Written as DNA, the CDR3 is TGTGCCAGCAGCCCCGGCGCGGCAAGCGGTTACGAGCAGTACTTC. The chain recombines TRBV7-8 with TRBJ2-7; TRBD2 might be the D (5 bases). The germline gives CDR1 SGHVS, CDR2 FQNEAQ. The CDR3 runs 15 residues. Deletions cut 5 bases from V and 4 bases from J, with 18 bases between. Combining the CDR3 with reference TRBV7-8 and TRBJ2-7 gives the whole variable domain GAGVSQSPRYKVAKRGQDVALRCDPISGHVSLFWYQQALGQGPEFLTYFQNEAQLDKSGLPSDRFFAERPEGSVSTLKIQRTQQEDSAVYLCASSPGAASGYEQYFGPGTRLTVT.

The rearrangement links TRBV5-1 to TRBJ1-6, with TRBD1 matching over 8 bases. V shed 4 bases and J 9 bases; nucleotides not matched to a gene: 6. The CDR3 is 14 residues long. Germline-derived CDR1 and CDR2 are SGHRS and YFSETQ. The CDR3 reads CASSPQGAGSPLHF. DNA of the CDR3: TGCGCCAGCAGCCCGCAGGGGGCAGGTTCACCCCTCCACTTT. Based on the CDR3 plus reference TRBV5-1 and TRBJ1-6, the full variable domain is KAGVTQTPRYLIKTRGQQVTLSCSPISGHRSVSWYQQTPGQGLQFLFEYFSETQRNKGNFPGRFSGRQFSNSRSEMNVSTLELGDSALYLCASSPQGAGSPLHFGNGTRLTVT.

This chain uses TRBV28 with TRBJ2-5; TRBD2 aligns across 9 bases. Germline V gene data show CDR1 as MDHEN and CDR2 as SYDVKM. The CDR3 is 13 residues long. Trimming at V came to 8 bases and at J to 4 bases, leaving 5 bases not matched to a gene. The CDR3 protein is CASRGGGGETQYF. The CDR3 DNA reads as TGTGCCAGCCGAGGCGGGGGGGGAGAGACCCAGTACTTC.

The rearrangement links TRBV5-1 to TRBJ1-1; D is possibly TRBD1 (5 bases). V dropped 4 bases and J dropped 7 bases, with 32 bases sitting between them. This CDR3 spans 19 amino acids. The germline CDR1 and CDR2 sequences are SGHRS and YFSETQ. CDR3 DNA: TGCGCCAGCAGCCCCTGGAGGGGTCCTCCGGGGCCACCTATGGGTGAAGCTTTCTTT. Translated: CASSPWRGPPGPPMGEAFF.

The rearrangement joins TRBV18 to TRBJ2-1; 7 bases are shared with TRBD1. This CDR3 spans 15 amino acids. Trimming removed 0 bases from V and 4 bases from J; junction bases left unmatched: 3. In germline, CDR1 is KGHSH, CDR2 LQKENI. CDR3 nucleotides: TGTGCCAGCTCACCACCGGGGACAGATTACAATGAGCAGTTCTTC. Protein sequence: CASSPPGTDYNEQFF.

This chain uses TRBV2 with TRBJ2-3; D gene unclear. This CDR3 is 15 amino acids long. Germline V gene data show CDR1 as SNHLY and CDR2 as FYNNEI. V was trimmed by 6 bases and J by 0 bases, leaving 13 bases between them. CDR3 in amino acids: CASSAYTASTDTQYF. The DNA of the CDR3 is TGTGCCAGCAGCGCATACACAGCTAGCACAGATACGCAGTATTTT. Based on the CDR3 plus reference TRBV2 and TRBJ2-3, the full variable domain is EPEVTQTPSHQVTQMGQEVILRCVPISNHLYFYWYRQILGQKVEFLVSFYNNEISEKSEIFDDQFSVERPDGSNFTLKIRSTKLEDSAMYFCASSAYTASTDTQYFGPGTRLTVL.

This clone was detected a few times. The chain combines TRBV11-3 with TRBJ2-5; D is perhaps TRBD2 (7 bases). The germline V gene encodes CDR1 SGHNT and CDR2 YENEEA. V was pared by 1 base and J by 5 bases, with 11 bases between. The CDR3 has 14 amino acids. CDR3 in DNA: TGTGCCAGCAGCTTAGGGAGGGGGGGCGAGACCCAGTACTTC. Protein: CASSLGRGGETQYF.

The CDR3, as DNA: TGTGCCAGCAGTTTAACAGGGGGGCCGAACACTGAAGCTTTCTTT. Protein product: CASSLTGGPNTEAFF. This chain links TRBV6-2 or TRBV6-3 with TRBJ1-1; TRBD1 aligns across 8 bases. The CDR3 runs 15 residues. The V and J ends lost 4 bases and 1 base, in that order; junction bases with no gene match: 5. Germline lookup yields CDR1 MNHEY and CDR2 SVGEGT.

The genes are TRBV18 and TRBJ2-7, with a weak D call TRBD1 (6 bases). Trimming took off 3 bases at V and 2 bases at J, with 11 bases between the two ends. This CDR3 comprises 14 residues. Germline V CDR1 and CDR2: KGHSH, LQKENI. The CDR3: CASSPLDSAYEQYV. CDR3 bases: TGTGCCAGCTCACCGTTGGACAGCGCCTACGAGCAGTACGTC.

For this clone: Other nucleotide sequences in the sample specify the same CDR3. CDR3 amino acids: CASSLQGNQPQHF. The CDR3 nucleotides read TGTGCCAGCAGTTTACAGGGCAATCAGCCCCAGCATTTT. The chain carries TRBV7-2 and TRBJ1-5; D is perhaps TRBD1 (5 bases). Germline lookup yields CDR1 SGHTA and CDR2 FQGNSA. Trimming removed 6 bases from V and 2 bases from J, with 8 bases in between. The CDR3 sequence is 13 residues long.

This clone has a handful of counts. The V gene is TRBV5-3, the J gene TRBJ2-5, with 8 bases identical to TRBD2. Being an ORF, TRBV5-3 has a function that is uncertain. CDR3 length: 16 amino acids. The V and J ends lost 0 bases and 0 bases, in that order; junction bases with no gene match: 4. Here the CDR3 reads CARSLGVSGDQETQYF. CDR3 DNA: TGTGCCAGAAGCTTGGGGGTTAGCGGGGACCAAGAGACCCAGTACTTC.

The chain links TRBV27 to TRBJ1-2, with 9 positions matching TRBD1. Germline trimming cut 3 bases from V and 2 bases from J; bases unmatched to any gene: 1. Germline CDR1 MNHEY, CDR2 SMNVEV (reference sequence). This CDR3 has 14 amino acids. The CDR3 DNA reads TGTGCCAGCAGTTTGGGACAGGGAAACTATGGCTACACCTTC. As protein: CASSLGQGNYGYTF.

This clone was seen once. Relative to the germline gene, one junction end is altered; a read error may explain this. The genes are TRBV7-9 and TRBJ1-5; no clear D. The CDR3 totals 12 residues. Germline V gene sequence: CDR1 SEHNR, CDR2 FQNEAQ (reference sequence). Written as DNA, the CDR3 is TGTGCCAGTAGCTGGGAGGGACAGCCCCAGCATTTT. It yields the protein CASSWEGQPQHF. Full variable domain (missing parts from reference TRBV7-9 and TRBJ1-5): DTGVSQNPRHKITKRGQNVTFRCDPISEHNRLYWYRQTLGQGPEFLTYFQNEAQLEKSRLLSDRFSAERPKGSFSTLEIQRTEQGDSAMYLCASSWEGQPQHFGDGTRLSIL.